The present TCR beta chain was sequenced within a study of blood T cells in healthy people across ages (dated by TCRdb to between 2015 and 2016). Study-level background: In model experiments, template switching captured roughly one uniquely barcoded TCR beta cDNA molecule for every two T cells. The donors were divided into four age groups: young (average approximately 16 years), middle-aged (about 40), aged (about 61) and long-lived (about 80). To avoid experimental bias, donors of different ages were randomly spread across the sequencing lanes. Using the same blood draw, the study looked at two additional independent replicas of 1 million unique cDNA reads for two donors, one aged 18 to 30 and the other aged 80 or older. The study measured age-related changes in TCR beta repertoire diversity using deep sequencing normalized with unique cDNA molecular identifiers.

Paper-wide results and their limitations: Compared with the aged group, the long-lived group had more naive CD4+ T cells, fewer expanded clones and increased TCR diversity, suggesting age selection. Estimates of total diversity from one million sequenced T cells were regarded as lower bounds and underestimates. A strong correlation was found between observed TCR beta diversity and the percentage of naive T cells measured by flow cytometry. The CMV infection status of donors was not known, potentially confounding age-related changes in expanded clonotypes. Since profiling was done on bulk unsorted PBMCs, naive and antigen-experienced compartments could not be conclusively compared. Observed TCR beta diversity per million T cells fell roughly linearly with age, and a significant reduction was already apparent by age roughly 40.

Regarding this clonotype: What this receptor recognizes is not known. Base quality data are lacking; no much larger clone is found one base away.

Based on the germline V gene, the CDR1 and CDR2 sequences are SGHTA and FQGNSA. The CDR3 covers 15 residues, taking in both the cysteine and the phenylalanine. Only CDR3 DNA is held: 45 bases, read in frame from base 1. V and J lose 3 bases and 0 bases, and a span of 9 bases separates them. Library preparation used 5' RACE. The data were produced on an Illumina HiSeq 2500. A second roughly 6 to 11 cycle PCR used a sample-barcoded 5' primer and a J-beta primer mix. A template-switch 5' adaptor carrying 12 random nucleotides introduced a unique molecular identifier onto each TCR beta cDNA molecule. At least 2.5 million CDR3-containing paired-end reads were obtained from each sample. First-strand cDNA was synthesized from all RNA with the Mint cDNA synthesis kit, primed by a TRBC-specific oligonucleotide. Following uracil-DNA glycosylase treatment, a first 18-cycle PCR with universal primers M1SS and BC2_uni_R was performed on all cDNA. Per the source publication's procedure: Normalization of each sample was performed by random selection of 1 million high-quality reads, each carrying a distinct molecular identifier. Reads with shared molecular identifiers were discarded instead of being binned into consensus sequences. MiTCR, with a Q25 quality threshold and the strictest error-elimination algorithm, was used for CDR3 identification, clonotype clustering and error correction. A nonparametric unseen species model with Euler transformation was used to estimate lower-bound total TCR beta diversity. TCRdb trimmed the raw reads at Q25, called clones with MiXCR and kept productive beta chains. All rows with the same CDR3 protein become a single entry with the most common DNA and genes. TCRdb's processing, not the authors' own work, is the source of the V and J calls. This sample has 730,000 or so distinct CDR3 sequences in its table, and approximately 39% of those were observed once. Of the sample, roughly 19% is held by the ten largest clones.

The donors were under 40 Caucasian individuals from Russia, aged 6 to 90 years, who were systemically healthy. About 9.1 milliliters of peripheral blood were collected from each donor into EDTA-treated Vacutainer tubes. Ficoll-Paque density-gradient centrifugation was used to isolate PBMCs, with at least 6 million per sample. Trizol reagent was used to extract total RNA from PBMCs, with at least 6 micrograms per sample. The percentages of naive CD45RAhigh/CD27high T cells were determined by flow cytometry on a PBMC aliquot from every donor. This sequence was found in a woman aged 60-75 years in good health. Input material: blood. This receptor chain uses TRBV7-2 and TRBJ1-5; the D gene is not confidently resolved. The DNA sequence is given as TGTGCCAGCAGCTTTAAAGTAGATAGCAATCAGCCCCAGCATTTT. Translated, this is CASSFKVDSNQPQHF.